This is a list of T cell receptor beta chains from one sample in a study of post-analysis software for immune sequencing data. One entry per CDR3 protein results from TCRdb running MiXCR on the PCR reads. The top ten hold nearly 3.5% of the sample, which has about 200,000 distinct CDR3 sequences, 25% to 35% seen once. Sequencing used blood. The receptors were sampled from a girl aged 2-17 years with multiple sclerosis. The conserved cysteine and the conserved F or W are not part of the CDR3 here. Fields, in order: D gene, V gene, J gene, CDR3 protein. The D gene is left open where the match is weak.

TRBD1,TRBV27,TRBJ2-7,ASSTGVNSYEQY
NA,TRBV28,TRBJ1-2,ASSLKEYYGYT
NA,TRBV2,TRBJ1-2,ASTEGRVAYGYT
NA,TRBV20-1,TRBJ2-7,SIGRPPGEQY
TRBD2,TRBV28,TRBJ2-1,ASSSPRGSGRGEQF
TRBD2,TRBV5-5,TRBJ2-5,ASSRVAGGETQY
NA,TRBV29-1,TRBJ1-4,SVLGRGDATNEKLF
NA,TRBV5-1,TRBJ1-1,VSSLALGGRNTEAF
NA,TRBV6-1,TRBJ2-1,ASSASPGRTYNEQF
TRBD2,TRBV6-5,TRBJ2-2,ASSHRSGGLGGELF
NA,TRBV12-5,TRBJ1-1,AGDSDSNTEAF
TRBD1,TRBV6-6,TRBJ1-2,ASSYRGSGYGYT
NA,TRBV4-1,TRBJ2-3,ASSQTVSDTQY
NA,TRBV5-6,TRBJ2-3,ASSPRRDTQY
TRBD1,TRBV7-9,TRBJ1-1,ASSLAHGGGGMNTEAF
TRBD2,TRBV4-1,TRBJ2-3,ASAGGPDLSTDTQY
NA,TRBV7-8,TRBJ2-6,ASSLIADSGANILT
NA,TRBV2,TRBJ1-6,ASLFRGGNSPLH
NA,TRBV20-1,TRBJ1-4,SAPLRTENEKLF
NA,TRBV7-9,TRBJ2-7,ASSSRQSYEQY
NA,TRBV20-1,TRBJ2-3,SARGDLHSTDTQY
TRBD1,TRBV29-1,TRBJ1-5,SVVGTGQGNQPQH
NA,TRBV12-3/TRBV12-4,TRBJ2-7,ASRWGASSYEQY
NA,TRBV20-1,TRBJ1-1,SARRTVNTEAF
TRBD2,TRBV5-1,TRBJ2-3,ASSPGTSAGTQY
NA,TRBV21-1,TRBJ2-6,ASRSTGRGANVLT
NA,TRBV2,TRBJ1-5,ASSRTVSNQPQH
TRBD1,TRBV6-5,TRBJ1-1,ASRYGTGGEAF
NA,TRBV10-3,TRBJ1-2,ASSYKGNGYT
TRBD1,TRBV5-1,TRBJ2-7,ASSRQGEDYEQY
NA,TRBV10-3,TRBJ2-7,AISVLDSIYEQY
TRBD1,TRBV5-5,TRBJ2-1,ASSLVTGGYNEQF
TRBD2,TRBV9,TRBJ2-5,ASSRWTSPQETQY
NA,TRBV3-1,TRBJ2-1,ASSQDPPTRGEQF
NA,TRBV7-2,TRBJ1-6,ASSLFASNNSPLH
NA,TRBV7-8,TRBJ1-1,ASSLRENTEAF
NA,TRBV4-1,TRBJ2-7,ASSWETAYEQY
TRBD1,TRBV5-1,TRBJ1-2,ASGTGQGVRGYT
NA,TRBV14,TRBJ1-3,ASSRAASGNTIY
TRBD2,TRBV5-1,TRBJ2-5,ASSFDGRDGETQY
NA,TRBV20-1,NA,SAPFGGGARETQY
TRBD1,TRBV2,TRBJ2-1,ASRQGIGQPYNEQF
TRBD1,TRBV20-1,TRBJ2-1,SARAGTGTETQF
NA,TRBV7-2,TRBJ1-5,ASSLDGQPQH
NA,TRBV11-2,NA,ASSLKRVDEQY
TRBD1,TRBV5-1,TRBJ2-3,ASSGGSRTGTGTDTQY
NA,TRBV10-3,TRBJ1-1,AISEKGMNTEAF
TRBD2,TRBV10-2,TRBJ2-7,ASSESASGRASYEQY
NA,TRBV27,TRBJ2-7,ASSLNRGSYEQY
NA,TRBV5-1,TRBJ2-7,ASSTGTREEAQY
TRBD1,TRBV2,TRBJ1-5,ASRPDRGSNQPQH
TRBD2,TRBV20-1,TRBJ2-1,SARGSAGGRREQF
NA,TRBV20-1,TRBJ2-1,SARDDLVVYNEQF